This T cell receptor beta chain is drawn from a study of T cells in Graves' hyperthyroidism and ophthalmopathy (dated by TCRdb to about 2019). In terms of the full investigation: Peripheral blood was collected at initial diagnosis, before any treatment. TCR V-J signatures able to tell the groups apart were searched for in a discovery cohort of 100 or so patients, of whom more than 40 had Graves' ophthalmopathy and around 58 had stable Graves' hyperthyroidism. Prospective prediction of ophthalmopathy was tested in an independent validation cohort consisting of 18 hyperthyroidism patients and around 17 patients who later progressed to ophthalmopathy. The approximately 90 discovery patients were divided at random into training and test sets in a 7:3 ratio. The study also compared thyroid tissue and blood T-cell repertoires from over 5 Graves' hyperthyroidism patients. Once sampling was done, hyperthyroidism patients were given methimazole at a starting dose of 30 mg daily, whereas ophthalmopathy patients were given high-dose intravenous methylprednisolone. TCR Vbeta CDR3 sequencing of fewer than 150 peripheral blood samples (over 40 ophthalmopathy, 75 hyperthyroidism and roughly 17 progressor patients) is reported in the paper. What the authors observed across the whole study: Most expanded thyroid clonotypes (frequency above 0.001) were also detected in blood, a finding suggesting that blood repertoires may reflect thyroid immune responses. Sample size was not statistically predetermined, and blinding of investigators to group allocation was not performed. A 13 V-J signature model separated ophthalmopathy from stable hyperthyroidism, with just over 85% sensitivity and roughly 82% specificity in cross-validation and 80%/75% in testing. In validation, the model predicted progression to ophthalmopathy a median of roughly 6.2 months before onset, with about 71% sensitivity and 72.22% specificity.

Amplification of TCR beta CDR3 regions was carried out from RNA transcripts. The TCR CDR3 was subjected to a first round of RT-PCR using the HTBI primer set and the Qiagen OneStep RT-PCR kit. Libraries were constructed in a second round of multiplex PCR, after which size selection and purification were carried out. The libraries were sequenced on an Illumina HiSeq2000 using paired-end 100 bp reads. The authors' analysis ran thus. SOAPnuke was used to process the raw data, throwing out any read that contained adapters or uncalled bases, had a mean Phred below 15, or lacked an exact constant-primer or identifier match. High-quality paired reads were merged using COPE v1.2.5, and each unique nucleotide sequence was defined as a clonotype. MiTCR v1.1 was used to align the clonotypes against IMGT TRBV, TRBD and TRBJ reference segments. Analysis was restricted to V-J combinations with a frequency above 0.0001, which covered over 98% of repertoires. The TCS score was defined as F50 (clonal expansion) divided by E x V (chaos), with BLOSUM62-based TCRdist calculated between CDR3 peptides within each V-J. Welch's t-statistics and random forest reduced roughly 530 V-J features to under 15, which were used in a naive Bayes classifier (R e1071). The public reads were reprocessed in TCRdb via fastp at Q25 and MiXCR, keeping in-frame beta chains. A single entry per CDR3 protein holds the most common genes and DNA from its merged rows. The V and J calls were determined by TCRdb, not by the authors. In all, the sample holds 500,000 to 800,000 distinct CDR3 sequences, and about 14% of those were seen once. Around an eighth of the sample is taken by the ten largest.

Ophthalmopathy patients had moderately to severely active disease, with a Clinical Activity Score of 3 or more, a NOSPECS grade of 4 or more, and a disease duration of less than 3 months. The study excluded patients with uncontrolled infections, other autoimmune diseases, pregnancy or lactation. Diagnoses were established on the basis of clinical symptoms, serum thyroxine and TRAb, thyroid ultrasound, and orbital computed tomography. Ficoll-Paque density gradient centrifugation was used to isolate PBMCs from under 11 ml of fresh peripheral blood. Total RNA was extracted using Trizol reagent, and RNA quality was assessed on an Agilent 2100 Bioanalyzer. The germline V gene (reference sequence) sets CDR1 to DFQATT and CDR2 to SNEGSKA. Including cysteine and phenylalanine, the CDR3 has 14 amino acids. Just CDR3 DNA is preserved here, 42 bases in frame from base 1. V and J lose 0 bases and 3 bases, and a span of 12 bases separates them.

This clonotype has a count of ten or more. What antigen it recognizes has not been identified. It has no much larger one-base neighbor in the sample; base qualities were not kept. Rearrangement joined TRBV20-1 to TRBJ2-7; the D gene is possibly TRBD1, with 5 bases matching. This TCR came from a woman aged 50 to 60 with Graves' ophthalmopathy. Input material: blood. The encoded CDR3 is CSARESDRRYEQYF. The DNA sequence reads TGCAGTGCTAGAGAATCTGACAGACGCTACGAGCAGTACTTC.